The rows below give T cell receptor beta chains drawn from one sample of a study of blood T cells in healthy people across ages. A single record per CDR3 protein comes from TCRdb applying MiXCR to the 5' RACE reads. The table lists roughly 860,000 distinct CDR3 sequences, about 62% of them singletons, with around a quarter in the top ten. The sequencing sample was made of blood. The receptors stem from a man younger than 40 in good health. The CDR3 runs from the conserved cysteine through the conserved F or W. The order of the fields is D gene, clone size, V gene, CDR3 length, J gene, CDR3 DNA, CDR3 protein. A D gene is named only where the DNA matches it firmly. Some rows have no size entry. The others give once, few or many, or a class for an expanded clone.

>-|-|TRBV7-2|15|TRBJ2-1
TGTGCCAGCAGCTTAGAGGGGGGGACCTACAATGAGCAGTTCTTC
CASSLEGGTYNEQFF
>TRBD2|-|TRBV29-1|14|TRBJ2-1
TGCAGCGTTGATCTAGCGGGGGGTTACAGTGAGCAGTTCTTC
CSVDLAGGYSEQFF
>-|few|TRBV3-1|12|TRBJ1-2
TGTGCCAGCAGTAGGCTGGGCTATGGCTACACCTTC
CASSRLGYGYTF
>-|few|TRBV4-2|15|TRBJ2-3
TGTGCCAGCAGCCAAGCACACAGGGGAGGAGATACGCAGTATTTT
CASSQAHRGGDTQYF
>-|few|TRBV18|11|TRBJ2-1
TGTGCCAGCTCACCGGGGAGTGAGCAGTTCTTC
CASSPGSEQFF
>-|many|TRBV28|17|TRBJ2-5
TGTGCCAGCAGTTTATCTGAAGGGGACAAACGGTGGGAGACCCAGTACTTC
CASSLSEGDKRWETQYF
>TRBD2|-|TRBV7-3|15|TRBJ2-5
TGTGCCAGCAGCTTAACTGGGAGGGCCCAAGAGACCCAGTACTTC
CASSLTGRAQETQYF
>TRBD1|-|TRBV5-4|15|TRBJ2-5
TGTGCCAGCAGCCAACACGGGACAGTACGAGAGACCCAGTACTTC
CASSQHGTVRETQYF
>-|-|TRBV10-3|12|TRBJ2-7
TGTGCCATCAGTCGAGACACCTACGAGCAGTACTTC
CAISRDTYEQYF
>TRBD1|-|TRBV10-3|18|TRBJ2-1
TGTGCCATCAGTGAGTCCCCCCCCTCCGGACAGGGTACACCCGAGCAGTTCTTC
CAISESPPSGQGTPEQFF
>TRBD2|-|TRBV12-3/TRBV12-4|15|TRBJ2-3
TGTGCCAGCAGTTCGTTCGCTAGCGGCCCAGATACGCAGTATTTT
CASSSFASGPDTQYF
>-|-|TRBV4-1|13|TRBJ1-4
TGCGCCAGCAGCCAAGAGCGGGGGGAAAAACTGTTTTTT
CASSQERGEKLFF
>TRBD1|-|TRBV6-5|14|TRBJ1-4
TGTGCCAGCAGTACCAGGGGGCGGAATGAAAAACTGTTTTTT
CASSTRGRNEKLFF
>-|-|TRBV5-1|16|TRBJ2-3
TGCGCCAGCACCAACCCCAAGGACCGGATGATAGATACGCAGTATTTT
CASTNPKDRMIDTQYF
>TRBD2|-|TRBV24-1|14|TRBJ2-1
TGTGCCACCAGTGACCCCGGGGGGTACAATGAGCAGTTCTTC
CATSDPGGYNEQFF